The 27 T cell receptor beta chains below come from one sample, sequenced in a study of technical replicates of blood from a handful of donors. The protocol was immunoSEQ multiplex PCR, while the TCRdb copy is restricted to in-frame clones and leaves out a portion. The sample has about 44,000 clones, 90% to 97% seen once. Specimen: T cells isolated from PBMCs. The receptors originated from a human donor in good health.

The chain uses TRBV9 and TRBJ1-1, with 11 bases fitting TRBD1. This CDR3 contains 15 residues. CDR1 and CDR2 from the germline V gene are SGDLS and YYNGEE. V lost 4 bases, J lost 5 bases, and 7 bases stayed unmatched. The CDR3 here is CASSLRTGGVTEAFF. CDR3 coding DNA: TGTGCCAGCAGCCTGAGGACAGGGGGCGTAACTGAAGCTTTCTTT.

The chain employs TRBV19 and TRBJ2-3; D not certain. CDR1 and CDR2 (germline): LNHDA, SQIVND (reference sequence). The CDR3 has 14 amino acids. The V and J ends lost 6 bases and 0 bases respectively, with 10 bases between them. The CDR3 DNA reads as TGTGCCAGTAGCCAGTTCGCTAGCACAGATACGCAGTATTTT. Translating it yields CASSQFASTDTQYF.

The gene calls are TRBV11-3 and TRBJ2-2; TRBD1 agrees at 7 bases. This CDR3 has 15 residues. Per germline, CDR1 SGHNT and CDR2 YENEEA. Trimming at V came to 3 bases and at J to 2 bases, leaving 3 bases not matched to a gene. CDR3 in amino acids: CASSFTGVNTGELFF. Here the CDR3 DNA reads TGTGCCAGCAGCTTTACAGGGGTAAACACCGGGGAGCTGTTTTTT. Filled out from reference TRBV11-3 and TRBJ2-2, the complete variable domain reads EAGVVQSPRYKIIEKKQPVAFWCNPISGHNTLYWYLQNLGQGPELLIRYENEEAVDDSQLPKDRFSAERLKGVDSTLKIQPAELGDSAVYLCASSFTGVNTGELFFGEGSRLTVL.

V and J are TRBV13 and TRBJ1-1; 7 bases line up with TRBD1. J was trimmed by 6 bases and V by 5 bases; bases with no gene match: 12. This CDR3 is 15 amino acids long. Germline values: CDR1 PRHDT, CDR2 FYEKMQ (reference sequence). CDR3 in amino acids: CASSKRTGAYSEAFF. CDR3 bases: TGTGCCAGCAGCAAACGGACAGGCGCCTACTCTGAAGCTTTCTTT.

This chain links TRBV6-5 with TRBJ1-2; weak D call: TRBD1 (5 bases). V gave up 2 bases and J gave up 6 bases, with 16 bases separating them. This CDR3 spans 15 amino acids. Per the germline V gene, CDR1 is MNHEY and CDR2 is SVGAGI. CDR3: CASSYSPGDPHGYTF. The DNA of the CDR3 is TGTGCCAGCAGTTACAGCCCGGGGGATCCCCATGGCTACACCTTC.

The DNA of the CDR3 is TGTGCCAGCAGCCTGGGAGGTGGTCTTAGGTTAGATACGCAGTATTTT. As protein: CASSLGGGLRLDTQYF. The J gene is TRBJ2-3, the V gene TRBV27; D perhaps matches TRBD2 (6 bases). From germline, CDR1 is MNHEY and CDR2 SMNVEV (reference sequence). Trimming removed 6 bases from V and 5 bases from J, with 21 bases in between. The CDR3 contains 16 residues.

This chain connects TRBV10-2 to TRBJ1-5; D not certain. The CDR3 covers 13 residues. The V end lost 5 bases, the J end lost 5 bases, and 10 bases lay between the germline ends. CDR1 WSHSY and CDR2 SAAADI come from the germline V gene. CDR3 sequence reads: CASSQSGYQPQHF. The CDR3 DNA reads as TGCGCCAGCAGTCAATCGGGTTATCAGCCCCAGCATTTT.

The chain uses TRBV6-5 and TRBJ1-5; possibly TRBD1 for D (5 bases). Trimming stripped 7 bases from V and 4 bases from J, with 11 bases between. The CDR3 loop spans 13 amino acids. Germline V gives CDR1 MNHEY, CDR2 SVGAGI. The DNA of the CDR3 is TGTGCCAGCACCCCCCCAGGGAATCAGCCCCAGCATTTT. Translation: CASTPPGNQPQHF.

CDR3 DNA: TGCAGCGTTGCCCGGCAGGATAACTATGGCTACACCTTC. Its translation is CSVARQDNYGYTF. V usage is TRBV29-1 and J usage is TRBJ1-2; D not resolved. The V and J ends lost 4 bases and 1 base respectively, with 10 bases between them. This CDR3 has 13 amino acids. Germline-derived CDR1 and CDR2 are SQVTM and ANQGSEA.

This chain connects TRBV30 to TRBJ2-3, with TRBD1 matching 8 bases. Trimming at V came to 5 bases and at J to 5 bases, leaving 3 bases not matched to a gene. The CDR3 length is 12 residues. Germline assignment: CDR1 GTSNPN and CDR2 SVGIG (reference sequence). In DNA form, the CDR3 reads TGTGCCTGGGGGACAGGCCTAGATACGCAGTATTTT. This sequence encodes CAWGTGLDTQYF.

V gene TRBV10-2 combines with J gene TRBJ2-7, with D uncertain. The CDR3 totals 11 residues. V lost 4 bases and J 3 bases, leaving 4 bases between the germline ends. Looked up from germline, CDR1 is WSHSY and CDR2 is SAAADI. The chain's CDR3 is CASSVRYEQYF. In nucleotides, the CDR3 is TGCGCCAGCAGTGTGCGCTACGAGCAGTACTTC.

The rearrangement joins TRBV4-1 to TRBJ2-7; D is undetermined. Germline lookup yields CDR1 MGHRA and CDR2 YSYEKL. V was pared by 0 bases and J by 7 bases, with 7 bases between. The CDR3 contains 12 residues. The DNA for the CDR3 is TGCGCCAGCAGCCAAGATTTGCGAGAGCAGTACTTC. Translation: CASSQDLREQYF.

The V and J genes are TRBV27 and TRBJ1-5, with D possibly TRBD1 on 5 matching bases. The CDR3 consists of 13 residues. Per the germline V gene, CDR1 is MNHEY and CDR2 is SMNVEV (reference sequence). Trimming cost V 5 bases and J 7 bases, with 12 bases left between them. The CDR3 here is CASSPFWGQPQHF. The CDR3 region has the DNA TGTGCCAGCAGTCCATTTTGGGGCCAGCCCCAGCATTTT.

The CDR3 coding sequence is TGTGCCAGCAGGCTACAGGGGGGTCCCTACGAGCAGTACTTC. Amino acid sequence: CASRLQGGPYEQYF. The chain employs TRBV28 and TRBJ2-7; 8 bases match TRBD1. Germline assignment: CDR1 MDHEN and CDR2 SYDVKM. V dropped 6 bases and J dropped 2; count of bases not matched to a gene: 6. The CDR3 has 14 residues.

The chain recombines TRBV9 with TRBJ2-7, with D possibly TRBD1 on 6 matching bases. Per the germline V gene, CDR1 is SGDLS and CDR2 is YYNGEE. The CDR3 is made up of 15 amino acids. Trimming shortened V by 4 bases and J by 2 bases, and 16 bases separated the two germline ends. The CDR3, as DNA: TGTGCCAGCAGCCGCACAGGGTCGAGCGCCTACGAGCAGTACTTC. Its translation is CASSRTGSSAYEQYF.

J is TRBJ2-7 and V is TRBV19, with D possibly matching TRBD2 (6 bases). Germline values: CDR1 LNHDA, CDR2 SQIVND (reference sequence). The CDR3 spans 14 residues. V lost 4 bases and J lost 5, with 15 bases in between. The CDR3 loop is CASSRGTGGDEQYF. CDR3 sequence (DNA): TGTGCCAGTAGTAGGGGGACGGGCGGGGACGAGCAGTACTTC.

The CDR3 DNA reads as TGCAGCGTTGCCAGGGTGACTGCTTTCTTT. The encoded protein is CSVARVTAFF. The J gene is TRBJ1-1, the V gene TRBV29-1, with D possibly being TRBD1 (5 bases). Trimming pared 4 bases from V and 11 bases from J, leaving 11 bases between. The CDR3 has 10 amino acids. Germline assignment: CDR1 SQVTM and CDR2 ANQGSEA.

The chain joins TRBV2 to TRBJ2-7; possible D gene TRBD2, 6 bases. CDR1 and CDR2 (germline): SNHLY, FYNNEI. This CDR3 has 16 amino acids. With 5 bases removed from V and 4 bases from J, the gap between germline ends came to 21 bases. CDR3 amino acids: CASSFRIADNRYEQYF. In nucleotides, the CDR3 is TGTGCCAGCAGTTTCCGGATAGCGGACAACCGATACGAGCAGTACTTC.

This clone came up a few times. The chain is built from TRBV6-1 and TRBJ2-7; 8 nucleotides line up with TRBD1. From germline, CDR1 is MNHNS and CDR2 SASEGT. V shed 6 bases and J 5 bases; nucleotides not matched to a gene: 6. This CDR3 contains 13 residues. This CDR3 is CASRWTGKNEQYF. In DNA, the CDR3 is TGTGCCAGCAGATGGACAGGGAAAAACGAGCAGTACTTC.

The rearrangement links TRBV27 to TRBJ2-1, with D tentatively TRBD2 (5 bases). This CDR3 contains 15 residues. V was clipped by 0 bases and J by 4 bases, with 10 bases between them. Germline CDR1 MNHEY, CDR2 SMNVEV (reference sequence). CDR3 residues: CASSLSSGYYNEQFF. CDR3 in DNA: TGTGCCAGCAGTTTATCAAGCGGCTATTACAATGAGCAGTTCTTC.

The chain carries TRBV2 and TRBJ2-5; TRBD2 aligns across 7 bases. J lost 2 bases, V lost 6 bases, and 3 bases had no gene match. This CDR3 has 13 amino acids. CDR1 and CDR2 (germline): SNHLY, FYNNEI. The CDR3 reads CASRSGTQETQYF. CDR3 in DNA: TGTGCCAGCAGAAGCGGGACTCAAGAGACCCAGTACTTC.

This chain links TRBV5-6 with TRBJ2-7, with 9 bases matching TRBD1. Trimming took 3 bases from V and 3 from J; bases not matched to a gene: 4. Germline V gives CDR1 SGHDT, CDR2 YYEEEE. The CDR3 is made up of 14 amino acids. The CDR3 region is CASSSLGQGYEQYF. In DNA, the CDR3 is TGTGCCAGCAGCTCCTTGGGACAGGGCTACGAGCAGTACTTC.

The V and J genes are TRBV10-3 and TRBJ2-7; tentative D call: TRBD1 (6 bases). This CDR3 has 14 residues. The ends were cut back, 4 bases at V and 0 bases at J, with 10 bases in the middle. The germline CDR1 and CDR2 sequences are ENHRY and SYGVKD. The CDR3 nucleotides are TGTGCCATCAGTGTAGACAGGACCTCCTACGAGCAGTACTTC. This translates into CAISVDRTSYEQYF.

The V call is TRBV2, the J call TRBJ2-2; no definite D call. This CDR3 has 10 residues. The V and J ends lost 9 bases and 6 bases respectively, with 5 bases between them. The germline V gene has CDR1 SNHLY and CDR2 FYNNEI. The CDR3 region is CASSSGELFF. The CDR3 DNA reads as TGTGCCAGTTCGTCCGGGGAGCTGTTTTTT.

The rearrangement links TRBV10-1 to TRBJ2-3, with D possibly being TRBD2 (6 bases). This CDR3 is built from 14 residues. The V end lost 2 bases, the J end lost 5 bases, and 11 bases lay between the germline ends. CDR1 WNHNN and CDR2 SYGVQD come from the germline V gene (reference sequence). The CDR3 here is CASSEGLGGDTQYF. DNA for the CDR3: TGCGCCAGCAGTGAGGGACTCGGGGGAGATACGCAGTATTTT.

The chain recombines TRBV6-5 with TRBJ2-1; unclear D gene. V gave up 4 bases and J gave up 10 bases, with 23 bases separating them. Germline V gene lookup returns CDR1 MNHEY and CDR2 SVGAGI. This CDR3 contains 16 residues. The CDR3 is CASSLIGPPPSEEQFF. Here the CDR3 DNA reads TGTGCCAGCAGTTTGATTGGTCCTCCCCCGTCTGAGGAGCAGTTCTTC.

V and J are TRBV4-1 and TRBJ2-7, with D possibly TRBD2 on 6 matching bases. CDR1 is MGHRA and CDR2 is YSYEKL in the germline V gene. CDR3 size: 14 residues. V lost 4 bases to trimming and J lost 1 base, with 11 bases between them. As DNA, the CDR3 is TGCGCCAGCAGCCCTTCGGGACTTTCCTACGAGCAGTACTTC. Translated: CASSPSGLSYEQYF.